This T cell receptor beta chain was found in a study of siplizumab effects on memory and regulatory T cells. Study-wide points: Suppressive activity of Tregs proliferating in siplizumab cultures remained unconfirmed.

In germline, CDR1 is PRHDT, CDR2 FYEKMQ (reference sequence). The V segment lost 0 bases and the J segment 2 bases; nucleotides outside the gene matches: 6. The CDR3 is 16 amino acids. In the case of this clone: Its antigen is unidentified.

TCRdb keeps only in-frame clones here, not all; method: immunoSEQ multiplex PCR. The sample has some 80,000 clones, approximately 95% seen once. Sequenced input: CD8+ T cells sorted from blood. This TCR was sampled from a human donor in good health. The chain is built from TRBV13 and TRBJ2-7; 8 bases line up with TRBD1. DNA for the CDR3: TGTGCCAGCAGCTTAGGCAGACAACAGGGGGCCTACGAGCAGTACTTC. It translates to CASSLGRQQGAYEQYF.